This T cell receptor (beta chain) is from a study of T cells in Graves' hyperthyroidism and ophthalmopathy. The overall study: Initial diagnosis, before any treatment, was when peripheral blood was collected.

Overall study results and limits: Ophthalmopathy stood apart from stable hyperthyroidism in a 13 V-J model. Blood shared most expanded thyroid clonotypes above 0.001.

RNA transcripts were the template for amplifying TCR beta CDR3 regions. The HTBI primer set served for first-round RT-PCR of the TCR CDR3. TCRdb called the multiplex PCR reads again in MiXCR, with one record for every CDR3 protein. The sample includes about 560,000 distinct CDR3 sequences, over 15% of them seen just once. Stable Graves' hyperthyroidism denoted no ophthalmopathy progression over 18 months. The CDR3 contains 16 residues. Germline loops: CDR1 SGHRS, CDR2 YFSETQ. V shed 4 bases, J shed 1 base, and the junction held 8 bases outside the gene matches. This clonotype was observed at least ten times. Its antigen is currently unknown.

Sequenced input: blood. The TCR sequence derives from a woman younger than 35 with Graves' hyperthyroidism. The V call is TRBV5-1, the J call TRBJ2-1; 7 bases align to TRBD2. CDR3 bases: TGCGCCAGCAGCGTAGGGACTATCACTTCCTACAATGAGCAGTTCTTC. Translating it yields CASSVGTITSYNEQFF. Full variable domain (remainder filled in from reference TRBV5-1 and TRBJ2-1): KAGVTQTPRYLIKTRGQQVTLSCSPISGHRSVSWYQQTPGQGLQFLFEYFSETQRNKGNFPGRFSGRQFSNSRSEMNVSTLELGDSALYLCASSVGTITSYNEQFFGPGTRLTVL.